The T cell receptor beta chain described here comes from a study of control samples from healthy donors and cancer patients. TCRdb keeps only in-frame clones here, not all; method: immunoSEQ multiplex PCR. The sample gives about 130,000 clones, just under 95% of which show up once; 4.5% to 7% is in the top ten. V lost 4 bases to trimming and J lost 4 bases; unmatched junction nucleotides: 5. This CDR3 spans 15 amino acids. This chain joins TRBV5-3 and TRBJ2-5; TRBD1 aligns across 12 bases. Being an ORF, TRBV5-3 has a function that is uncertain. The receptor was derived from a man aged 18-30 years in good health. Sequenced: blood. CDR3 region: CARSGPGQGAETQYF. The DNA for the CDR3 is TGTGCCAGAAGCGGTCCGGGACAGGGGGCAGAGACCCAGTACTTC.